What follows are 30 T cell receptor beta chains derived from one specimen sequenced in a study of PD-1 blockade in classical Hodgkin lymphoma (dated by TCRdb to the early 2020s). Receptor amplification or capture employed the immunoSEQ multiplex PCR assay. Sourced from immuneACCESS, this table was stored by TCRdb with only in-frame sequences that have V and J called. A share of the clones is absent; for the studies checked, an unresolved V gene accounts for under half, and the remainder has no known explanation. The table for this sample lists 45,000 to 55,000 clones; 81% of them were counted only once. The ten largest clonotypes hold around 17% of the sample. The time point label on this specimen signifies: cycle 1 day 1 (C1D1), immediately before nivolumab initiation. Every trial patient had relapsed following autologous stem cell transplantation, and prior brentuximab vedotin exposure was what differed among cohorts A, B and C.

The sequences come from peripheral blood mononuclear cells (PBMCs), collected at baseline. These receptors were obtained from a human donor with classical Hodgkin lymphoma.

The CDR3 nucleotides read TGTGCCAGCAGTGAACTTCAAGAGGTCTCCTACAATGAGCAGTTCTTC. It specifies CASSELQEVSYNEQFF. The rearrangement uses TRBV2 and TRBJ2-1; D remains unclear. CDR1 is SNHLY, CDR2 FYNNEI, per germline. CDR3 length: 16 residues. Trimming took off 2 bases at V and 0 bases at J, with 11 bases between the two ends.

The V and J genes are TRBV6-5 and TRBJ2-4, with unresolved D. Between the trimmed V and J ends, which lost 0 bases and 0 bases, there was a span of 6 bases. The CDR3 covers 15 residues. Germline values: CDR1 MNHEY, CDR2 SVGAGI. CDR3: CASSYSYEAKNIQYF. The CDR3 DNA reads as TGTGCCAGCAGTTACTCATATGAAGCCAAAAACATTCAGTACTTC.

This clone appeared once. The CDR3 DNA sequence: TGTGCCAGCAGCCTAAACGGGGAGCTGTTTTTT. Encoded protein: CASSLNGELFF. The rearrangement uses TRBV5-6 and TRBJ2-2; no firm D call. Germline CDR1 and CDR2: SGHDT and YYEEEE. The CDR3 spans 11 residues. Trimming cost V 4 bases and J 7 bases, with 5 bases left between them.

V usage is TRBV13 and J usage is TRBJ2-1; 10 bases are shared with TRBD2. CDR1 and CDR2 from the germline V gene are PRHDT and FYEKMQ (reference sequence). The CDR3 is 14 amino acids. V trimming: 7 bases; J trimming: 10 bases; junction bases outside the gene matches: 10. The CDR3 sequence is CASTGLAARREQFF. The CDR3 DNA reads as TGTGCCAGCACAGGACTAGCGGCTAGACGGGAGCAGTTCTTC.

The chain has TRBV12-2 and TRBJ2-7; the table's TRBD1 call for D was not verified on the DNA. TRBV12-2 is classified as a pseudogene. This CDR3 contains 14 residues. CDR3 sequence (DNA): TGTGCAAGTCGCTTAGCGAACAACTCCTACGAGCAGTACTTC. This translates into CASRLANNSYEQYF.

The chain employs TRBV14 and TRBJ2-5; possibly TRBD2 for D (5 bases). This CDR3 contains 14 residues. Trimming pared 0 bases from V and 7 bases from J, leaving 12 bases between. CDR1 is SGHDN and CDR2 is FVKESK in the germline V gene. The CDR3 DNA is TGTGCCAGCAGCCAAGAGTCGGGGTGGAGGACCCAGTACTTC. It encodes CASSQESGWRTQYF.

The chain uses TRBV29-1 and TRBJ2-5; D remains unclear. The V and J ends lost 2 bases and 3 bases respectively, with 7 bases between them. The CDR3 has 12 residues. The germline gives CDR1 SQVTM, CDR2 ANQGSEA. The CDR3 region is CSVEFREETQYF. CDR3 nucleotides: TGCAGCGTTGAATTTCGGGAAGAGACCCAGTACTTC.

A remark on this clone: This sample also contains other DNA sequences that code for the same CDR3. J is TRBJ1-1 and V is TRBV7-9, with D perhaps TRBD1 (6 bases). The CDR3 is made up of 15 amino acids. Germline V gene data show CDR1 as SEHNR and CDR2 as FQNEAQ (reference sequence). V dropped 5 bases and J dropped 1 base, with 14 bases sitting between them. The CDR3: CASSPRAGANTEAFF. In nucleotides, the CDR3 is TGTGCCAGCAGCCCTCGGGCAGGGGCGAACACTGAAGCTTTCTTT.

The rearrangement uses TRBV7-2 and TRBJ2-1, with D perhaps being TRBD1 or TRBD2 (5 bases each). The CDR3 consists of 14 residues. V was clipped by 5 bases and J by 2 bases, with 10 bases between them. The germline V gene encodes CDR1 SGHTA and CDR2 FQGNSA. CDR3 bases: TGTGCCAGCAGCCCCGGGACGGCCTACAATGAGCAGTTCTTC. Protein product: CASSPGTAYNEQFF.

The V and J genes are TRBV7-6 and TRBJ1-1; TRBD1 aligns across 7 bases. The ends lost 5 bases at V and 4 bases at J; junction bases unmatched: 10. In germline, CDR1 is SGHVS, CDR2 FNYEAQ. CDR3 length equals 15 residues. The CDR3 bases are TGTGCCAGCAGCACCGGGGAGGCAGGGGGCACTGAAGCTTTCTTT. Protein: CASSTGEAGGTEAFF.

This chain links TRBV9 with TRBJ1-1; 8 bases align to TRBD1. The CDR3 loop spans 15 amino acids. CDR1 and CDR2 (germline): SGDLS, YYNGEE. J lost 5 bases, V lost 0 bases, and 6 bases had no gene match. CDR3 nucleotides: TGTGCCAGCAGCGTAGGACAGGGGAGGGAGACTGAAGCTTTCTTT. Translating it yields CASSVGQGRETEAFF.

The chain couples TRBV5-4 to TRBJ1-2; D is perhaps TRBD1 (6 bases). The CDR3 is 15 amino acids. CDR1 is SGHNT and CDR2 is YYREEE in the germline V gene (reference sequence). V lost 2 bases, J lost 5 bases, and 16 bases lay in between. The CDR3 here is CASSFPNTGYYGYTF. CDR3 sequence (DNA): TGTGCCAGCAGCTTCCCGAACACAGGGTATTATGGCTACACCTTC.

The chain has TRBV7-2 and TRBJ2-1, with 7 bases that match TRBD2. The CDR3 covers 14 residues. The germline CDR1 and CDR2 sequences are SGHTA and FQGNSA. Unmatched junction bases numbered 1, after V lost 1 base and J lost 4 bases. The CDR3 is CASSLDSGYNEQFF. CDR3 DNA: TGTGCCAGCAGCTTAGATAGCGGGTACAATGAGCAGTTCTTC.

The chain is built from TRBV13 and TRBJ2-3, with a weak D call TRBD2 (6 bases). With 6 bases removed from V and 3 bases from J, the gap between germline ends came to 10 bases. This CDR3 has 13 amino acids. Germline V lookup: CDR1 PRHDT, CDR2 FYEKMQ (reference sequence). This chain's CDR3 is CASSGGSTDTQYF. CDR3 bases: TGTGCCAGCAGTGGGGGGAGTACAGATACGCAGTATTTT.

This clone was picked up a small number of times. The rearrangement links TRBV7-2 to TRBJ1-1; 7 bases are a match to TRBD1. Germline CDR1 reads SGHTA; CDR2 reads FQGNSA. With 3 bases clipped from V and 4 bases from J, the junction kept 11 bases outside the gene matches. This CDR3 region has 16 residues. The CDR3 nucleotides are TGTGCCAGCAGCTTGTTGCCAGGGGGATCGGGCACTGAAGCTTTCTTT. It encodes CASSLLPGGSGTEAFF.

This chain links TRBV30 with TRBJ1-1; D is undetermined. The CDR3 loop spans 14 amino acids. The germline CDR1 and CDR2 sequences are GTSNPN and SVGIG (reference sequence). With 4 bases removed from V and 1 base from J, the gap between germline ends came to 13 bases. In DNA form, the CDR3 reads TGTGCCTGGAATCGTAAGACGCGGAACACTGAAGCTTTCTTT. Protein: CAWNRKTRNTEAFF. Variable domain in full (rest from reference TRBV30 and TRBJ1-1): SQTIHQWPATLVQPVGSPLSLECTVEGTSNPNLYWYRQAAGRGLQLLFYSVGIGQISSEVPQNLSASRPQDRQFILSSKKLLLSDSGFYLCAWNRKTRNTEAFFGQGTRLTVV.

This clone was seen a few times. The genes are TRBV30 and TRBJ1-2; the D gene is possibly TRBD1 (6 bases). Trimming shortened V by 4 bases and J by 2 bases, and 11 bases separated the two germline ends. This CDR3 contains 13 residues. Germline V gene data show CDR1 as GTSNPN and CDR2 as SVGIG (reference sequence). The CDR3 region is CAWNPGQNYGYTF. CDR3 bases: TGTGCCTGGAACCCCGGACAGAACTATGGCTACACCTTC.

V and J are TRBV19 and TRBJ1-2; D remains ambiguous. This CDR3 comprises 15 residues. The V and J ends lost 1 base and 4 bases respectively, with 13 bases between them. Germline CDR1 is LNHDA and CDR2 is SQIVND (reference sequence). The CDR3 region has the DNA TGTGCCAGTAGTATAGTTCGGGAAGGGAGCTATGGCTACACCTTC. It is translated as CASSIVREGSYGYTF.

The rearrangement uses TRBV6-4 and TRBJ1-5; D not resolved. Trimming left V 4 bases short and J 3 bases short, with 7 bases between. The CDR3 runs 13 residues. Germline V lookup: CDR1 MRHNA, CDR2 SNTAGT. CDR3 region: CASSGEANQPQHF. For the CDR3, the DNA is TGTGCCAGCAGTGGGGAGGCCAATCAGCCCCAGCATTTT.

This clone has only a few counts. The V gene is TRBV7-9, the J gene TRBJ2-7; 9 bases agree with TRBD2. The V segment lost 7 bases and the J segment 3 bases; nucleotides outside the gene matches: 7. Germline V CDR1 and CDR2: SEHNR, FQNEAQ (reference sequence). The CDR3 covers 14 residues. CDR3 amino acids: CASTLAGTFYEQYF. In DNA, the CDR3 is TGTGCCAGCACCCTAGCGGGGACCTTCTACGAGCAGTACTTC. The entire variable domain, with the rest obtained from reference TRBV7-9 and TRBJ2-7, is as follows: DTGVSQNPRHKITKRGQNVTFRCDPISEHNRLYWYRQTLGQGPEFLTYFQNEAQLEKSRLLSDRFSAERPKGSFSTLEIQRTEQGDSAMYLCASTLAGTFYEQYFGPGTRLTVT.

The rearrangement uses TRBV27 and TRBJ2-6; TRBD1 is a possible D gene (5 bases). V shed 1 base and J shed 2 bases, with 6 bases lying between them. The CDR3 contains 15 residues. Per germline, CDR1 MNHEY and CDR2 SMNVEV (reference sequence). Here the CDR3 DNA reads TGTGCCAGCAGTTTATGGACAACTGGGGCCAACGTCCTGACTTTC. It is translated as CASSLWTTGANVLTF.

This sequence joins TRBV27 and TRBJ1-4, with D maybe TRBD1 (6 bases). The germline V gene has CDR1 MNHEY and CDR2 SMNVEV (reference sequence). The CDR3 is made up of 16 amino acids. Trimming cost V 4 bases and J 4 bases, with 16 bases left between them. CDR3 sequence (DNA): TGTGCCAGCAGTTCCGCCGGGACACCTGGTAATGAAAAACTGTTTTTT. Its protein is CASSSAGTPGNEKLFF. The full variable domain, its missing parts supplied by reference TRBV27 and TRBJ1-4, is EAQVTQNPRYLITVTGKKLTVTCSQNMNHEYMSWYRQDPGLGLRQIYYSMNVEVTDKGDVPEGYKVSRKEKRNFPLILESPSPNQTSLYFCASSSAGTPGNEKLFFGSGTQLSVL.

This clone has more than one count but fewer than ten. This chain uses TRBV2 with TRBJ1-5; D is possibly TRBD1 (5 bases). Germline values: CDR1 SNHLY, CDR2 FYNNEI. The CDR3 contains 14 residues. V lost 6 bases to trimming and J lost 0 bases, with 9 bases between them. For the CDR3, the DNA is TGTGCCAGCAGCAGGACATCTAGCAATCAGCCCCAGCATTTT. This translates into CASSRTSSNQPQHF.

This clone occurred many times. The CDR3 nucleotides read TGTGCCAGCGGGGGCTGGGGGAACGAGCAGTACTTC. Its protein product is CASGGWGNEQYF. The genes are TRBV6-1 and TRBJ2-7, with D maybe TRBD1 (6 bases). CDR3 size: 12 residues. V was clipped by 8 bases and J by 5 bases, with 13 bases between them. Germline lookup yields CDR1 MNHNS and CDR2 SASEGT.

The chain joins TRBV5-5 to TRBJ1-1; D unresolved. Germline V gene data show CDR1 as SGHKS and CDR2 as YYEKEE (reference sequence). This CDR3 comprises 13 residues. The germline V and J ends were trimmed by 1 base and 5 bases, with 9 bases remaining between them. This chain's CDR3 is CASSLQALTEAFF. The CDR3 coding sequence is TGTGCCAGCAGCTTGCAAGCCTTAACTGAAGCTTTCTTT.

This clone was observed once. This chain uses TRBV2 with TRBJ2-5; TRBD1 matches 7 bases. Germline V lookup: CDR1 SNHLY, CDR2 FYNNEI. The CDR3 extends over 15 amino acids. Losses at the gene ends were 1 base for V and 2 bases for J; bases not matched to a gene: 4. CDR3 residues: CASSEGQGWQETQYF. Written as DNA, the CDR3 is TGTGCCAGCAGTGAAGGACAGGGATGGCAAGAGACCCAGTACTTC.

The rearrangement links TRBV18 to TRBJ2-7; D call uncertain. The CDR3 is 14 residues long. The germline gives CDR1 KGHSH, CDR2 LQKENI. V lost 1 base and J 1 base, leaving 8 bases between the germline ends. The DNA for the CDR3 is TGTGCCAGCTCACCACTTCAGGATTCCTACGAGCAGTACGTC. Translation gives CASSPLQDSYEQYV.

This clone was seen a few times. The V call is TRBV25-1, the J call TRBJ1-5; 9 nucleotides agree with TRBD1. V trimming: 8 bases; J trimming: 6 bases; junction bases outside the gene matches: 2. Looked up from germline, CDR1 is MGHDK and CDR2 is SYGVNS. The CDR3 loop spans 12 amino acids. This chain's CDR3 is CASGTGSQPQHF. The CDR3 DNA sequence: TGTGCCAGCGGGACAGGGTCTCAGCCCCAGCATTTT.

The chain uses TRBV6-6 and TRBJ2-3, with D possibly being TRBD1 (5 bases). V was pared by 0 bases and J by 4 bases, with 8 bases between. Germline CDR1 reads MNHNY; CDR2 reads SVGAGI (reference sequence). The CDR3 sequence is 14 residues long. This CDR3 reads CASSYSIGADTQYF. The CDR3 nucleotides read TGTGCCAGCAGTTACTCTATAGGGGCAGATACGCAGTATTTT.

This clone was recorded once. The V call is TRBV11-3, the J call TRBJ2-1; D unclear. The germline CDR1 and CDR2 sequences are SGHNT and YENEEA. There are 14 residues in the CDR3. The germline V and J ends were trimmed by 5 bases and 4 bases, with 12 bases remaining between them. The CDR3 protein is CASSPGVWYNEQFF. CDR3 coding DNA: TGTGCCAGCAGCCCCGGCGTTTGGTACAATGAGCAGTTCTTC.